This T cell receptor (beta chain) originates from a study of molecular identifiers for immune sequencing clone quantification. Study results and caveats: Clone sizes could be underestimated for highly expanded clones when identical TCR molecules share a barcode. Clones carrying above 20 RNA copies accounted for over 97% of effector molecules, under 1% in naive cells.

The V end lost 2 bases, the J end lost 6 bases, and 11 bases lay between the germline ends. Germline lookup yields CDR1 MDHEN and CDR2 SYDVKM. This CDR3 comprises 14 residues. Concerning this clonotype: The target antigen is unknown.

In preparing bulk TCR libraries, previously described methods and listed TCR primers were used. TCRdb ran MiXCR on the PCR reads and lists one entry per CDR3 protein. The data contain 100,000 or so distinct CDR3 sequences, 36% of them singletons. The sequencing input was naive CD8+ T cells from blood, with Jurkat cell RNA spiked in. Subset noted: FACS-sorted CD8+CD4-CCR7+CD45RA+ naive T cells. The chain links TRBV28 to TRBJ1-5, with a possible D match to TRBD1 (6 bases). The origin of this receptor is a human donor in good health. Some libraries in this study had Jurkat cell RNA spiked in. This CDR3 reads CASSLGGLSQPQHF. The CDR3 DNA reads TGTGCCAGCAGTTTAGGGGGGCTTAGTCAGCCCCAGCATTTT. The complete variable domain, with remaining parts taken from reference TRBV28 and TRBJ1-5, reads DVKVTQSSRYLVKRTGEKVFLECVQDMDHENMFWYRQDPGLGLRLIYFSYDVKMKEKGDIPEGYSVSREKKERFSLILESASTNQTSMYLCASSLGGLSQPQHFGDGTRLSIL.